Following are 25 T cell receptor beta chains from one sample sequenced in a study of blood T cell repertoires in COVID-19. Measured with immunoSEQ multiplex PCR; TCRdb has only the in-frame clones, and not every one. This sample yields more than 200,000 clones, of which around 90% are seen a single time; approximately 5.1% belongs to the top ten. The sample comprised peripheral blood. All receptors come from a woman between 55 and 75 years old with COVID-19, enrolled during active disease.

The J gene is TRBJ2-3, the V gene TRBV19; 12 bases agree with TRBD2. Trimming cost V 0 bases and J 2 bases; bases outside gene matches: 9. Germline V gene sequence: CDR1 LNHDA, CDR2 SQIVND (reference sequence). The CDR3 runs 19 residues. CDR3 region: CASSIDAPRLAGATDTQYF. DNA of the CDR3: TGTGCCAGTAGTATAGACGCCCCACGACTAGCGGGAGCCACAGATACGCAGTATTTT.

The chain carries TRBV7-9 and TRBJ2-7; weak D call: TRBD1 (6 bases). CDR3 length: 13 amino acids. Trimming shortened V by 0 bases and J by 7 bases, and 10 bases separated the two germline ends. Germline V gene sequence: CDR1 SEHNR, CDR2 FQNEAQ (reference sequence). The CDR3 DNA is TGTGCCAGCAGCTTAGCCATGAGGGGGGAGCAGTACTTC. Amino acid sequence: CASSLAMRGEQYF.

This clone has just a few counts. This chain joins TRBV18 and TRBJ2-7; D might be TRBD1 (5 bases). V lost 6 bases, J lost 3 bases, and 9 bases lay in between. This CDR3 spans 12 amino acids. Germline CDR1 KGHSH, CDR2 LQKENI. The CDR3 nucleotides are TGTGCCAGCTCCACCGGACACTACGAGCAGTACTTC. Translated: CASSTGHYEQYF.

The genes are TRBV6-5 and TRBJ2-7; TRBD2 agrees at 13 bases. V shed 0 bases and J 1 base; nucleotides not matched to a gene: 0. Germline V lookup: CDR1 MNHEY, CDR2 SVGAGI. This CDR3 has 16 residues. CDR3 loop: CASSYSGLAGSYEQYF. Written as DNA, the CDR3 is TGTGCCAGCAGTTACTCGGGACTAGCGGGATCCTACGAGCAGTACTTC.

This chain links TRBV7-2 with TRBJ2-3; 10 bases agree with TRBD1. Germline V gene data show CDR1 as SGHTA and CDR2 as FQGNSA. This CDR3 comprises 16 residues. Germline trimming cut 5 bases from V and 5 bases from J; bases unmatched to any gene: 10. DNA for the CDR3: TGTGCCAGCAGCGCTCCCCCCGGGACAGGGGAAGATACGCAGTATTTT. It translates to CASSAPPGTGEDTQYF.

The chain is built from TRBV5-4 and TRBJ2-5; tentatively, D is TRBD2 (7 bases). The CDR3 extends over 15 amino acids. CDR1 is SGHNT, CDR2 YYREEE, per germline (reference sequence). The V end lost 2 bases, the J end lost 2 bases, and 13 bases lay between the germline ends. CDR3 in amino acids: CASSFRGARQETQYF. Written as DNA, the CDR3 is TGTGCCAGCAGCTTCCGGGGGGCGAGGCAAGAGACCCAGTACTTC.

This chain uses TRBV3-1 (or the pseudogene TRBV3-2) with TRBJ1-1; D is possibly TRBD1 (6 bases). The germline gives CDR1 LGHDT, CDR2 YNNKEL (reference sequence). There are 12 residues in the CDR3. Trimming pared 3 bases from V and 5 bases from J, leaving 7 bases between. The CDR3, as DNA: TGTGCCAGCAGCCATCAGGGGACTGAAGCTTTCTTT. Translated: CASSHQGTEAFF.

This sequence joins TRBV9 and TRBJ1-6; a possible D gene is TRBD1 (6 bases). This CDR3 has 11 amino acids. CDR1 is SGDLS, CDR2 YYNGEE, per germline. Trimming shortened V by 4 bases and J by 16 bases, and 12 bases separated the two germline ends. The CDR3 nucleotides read TGTGCCAGCAGCCTGGACAGAAATCTCCACTTT. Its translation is CASSLDRNLHF.

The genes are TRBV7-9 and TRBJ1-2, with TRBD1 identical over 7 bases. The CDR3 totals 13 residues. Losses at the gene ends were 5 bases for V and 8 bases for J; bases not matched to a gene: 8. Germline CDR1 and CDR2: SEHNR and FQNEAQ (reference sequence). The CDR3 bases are TGTGCCAGCAGCCTTGAGGGGGCGCTGGGCTACACCTTC. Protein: CASSLEGALGYTF.

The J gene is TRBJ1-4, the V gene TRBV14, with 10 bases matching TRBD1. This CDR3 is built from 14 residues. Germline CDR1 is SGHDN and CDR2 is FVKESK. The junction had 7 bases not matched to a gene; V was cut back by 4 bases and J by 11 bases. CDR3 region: CASSRRDRGSKLFF. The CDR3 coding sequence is TGTGCCAGCAGCCGCCGGGACAGGGGTAGTAAACTGTTTTTT.

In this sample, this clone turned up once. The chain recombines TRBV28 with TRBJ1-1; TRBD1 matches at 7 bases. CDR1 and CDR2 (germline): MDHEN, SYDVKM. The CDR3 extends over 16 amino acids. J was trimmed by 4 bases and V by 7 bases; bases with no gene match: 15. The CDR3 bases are TGTGCCAGCATATTGAGGACAGGCGGTACGGGCACTGAAGCTTTCTTT. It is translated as CASILRTGGTGTEAFF.

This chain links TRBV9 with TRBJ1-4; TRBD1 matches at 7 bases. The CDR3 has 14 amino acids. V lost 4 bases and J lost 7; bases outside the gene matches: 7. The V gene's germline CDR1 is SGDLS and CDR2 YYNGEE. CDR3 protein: CASSSQGTLEKLFF. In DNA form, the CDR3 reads TGTGCCAGCAGCTCACAGGGGACCCTTGAAAAACTGTTTTTT.

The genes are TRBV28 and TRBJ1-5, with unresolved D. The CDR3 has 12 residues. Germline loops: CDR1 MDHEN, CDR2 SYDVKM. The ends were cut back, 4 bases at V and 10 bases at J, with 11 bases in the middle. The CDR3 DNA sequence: TGTGCCAGCAGTTCCCGGAGCCGTCCCCAGCATTTT. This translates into CASSSRSRPQHF. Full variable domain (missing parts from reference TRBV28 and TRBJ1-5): DVKVTQSSRYLVKRTGEKVFLECVQDMDHENMFWYRQDPGLGLRLIYFSYDVKMKEKGDIPEGYSVSREKKERFSLILESASTNQTSMYLCASSSRSRPQHFGDGTRLSIL.

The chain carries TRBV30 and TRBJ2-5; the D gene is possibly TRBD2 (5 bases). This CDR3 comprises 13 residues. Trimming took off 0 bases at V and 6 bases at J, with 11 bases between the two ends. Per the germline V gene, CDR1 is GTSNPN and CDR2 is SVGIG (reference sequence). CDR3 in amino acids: CAWSVMTGKTQYF. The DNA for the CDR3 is TGTGCCTGGAGTGTAATGACGGGAAAGACCCAGTACTTC.

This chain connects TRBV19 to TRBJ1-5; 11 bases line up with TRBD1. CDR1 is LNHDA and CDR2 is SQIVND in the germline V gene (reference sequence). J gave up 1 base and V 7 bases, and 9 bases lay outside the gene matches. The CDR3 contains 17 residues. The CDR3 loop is CASTTGQGGRSNQPQHF. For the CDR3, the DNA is TGTGCCAGTACTACGGGACAGGGGGGTAGAAGCAATCAGCCCCAGCATTTT.

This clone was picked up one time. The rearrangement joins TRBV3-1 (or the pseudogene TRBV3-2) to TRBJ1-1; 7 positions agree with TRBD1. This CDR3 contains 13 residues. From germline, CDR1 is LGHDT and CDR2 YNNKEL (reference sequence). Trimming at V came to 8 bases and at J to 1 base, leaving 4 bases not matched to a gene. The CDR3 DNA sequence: TGTGCCAGCCGTGGACAGGCGAACACTGAAGCTTTCTTT. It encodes CASRGQANTEAFF.

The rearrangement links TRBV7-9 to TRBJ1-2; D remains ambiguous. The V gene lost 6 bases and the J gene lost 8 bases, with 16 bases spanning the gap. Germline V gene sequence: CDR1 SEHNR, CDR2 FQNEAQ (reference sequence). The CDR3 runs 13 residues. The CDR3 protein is CASRQSVVAGYTF. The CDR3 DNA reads TGTGCCAGCAGGCAATCCGTTGTAGCGGGCTACACCTTC.

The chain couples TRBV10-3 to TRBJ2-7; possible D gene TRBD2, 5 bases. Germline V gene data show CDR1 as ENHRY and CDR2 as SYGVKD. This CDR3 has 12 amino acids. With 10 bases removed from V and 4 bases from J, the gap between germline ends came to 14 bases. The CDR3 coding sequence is TGTGCCAGCGCCACCGGACTTTACGAGCAGTACTTC. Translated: CASATGLYEQYF.

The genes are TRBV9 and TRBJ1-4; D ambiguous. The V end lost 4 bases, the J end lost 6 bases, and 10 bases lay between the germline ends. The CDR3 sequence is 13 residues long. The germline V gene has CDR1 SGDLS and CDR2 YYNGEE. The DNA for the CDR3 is TGTGCCAGCAGCCCCCGGTATGATGAAAAACTGTTTTTT. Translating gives CASSPRYDEKLFF.

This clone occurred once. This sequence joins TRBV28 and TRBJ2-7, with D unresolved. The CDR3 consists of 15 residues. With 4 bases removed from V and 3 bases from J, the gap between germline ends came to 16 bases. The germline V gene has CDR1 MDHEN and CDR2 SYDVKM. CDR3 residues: CASSSQRRLLYEQYF. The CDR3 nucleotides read TGTGCCAGCAGTTCACAACGGCGGCTACTCTACGAGCAGTACTTC.

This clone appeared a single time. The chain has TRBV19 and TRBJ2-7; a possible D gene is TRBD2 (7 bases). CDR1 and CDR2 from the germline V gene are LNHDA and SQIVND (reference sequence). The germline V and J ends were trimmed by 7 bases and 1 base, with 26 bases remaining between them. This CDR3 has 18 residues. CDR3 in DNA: TGTGCCAGTACCCTCAGACAGGACGTCGGCGGGAGATCCTACGAGCAGTACTTC. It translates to CASTLRQDVGGRSYEQYF.

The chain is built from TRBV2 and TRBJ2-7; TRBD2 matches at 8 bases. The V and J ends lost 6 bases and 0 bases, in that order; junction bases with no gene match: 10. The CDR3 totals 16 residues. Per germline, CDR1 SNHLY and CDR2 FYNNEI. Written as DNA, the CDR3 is TGTGCCAGCAGGAGAAACAGCGGGAGCTCCTCCTACGAGCAGTACTTC. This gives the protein CASRRNSGSSSYEQYF.

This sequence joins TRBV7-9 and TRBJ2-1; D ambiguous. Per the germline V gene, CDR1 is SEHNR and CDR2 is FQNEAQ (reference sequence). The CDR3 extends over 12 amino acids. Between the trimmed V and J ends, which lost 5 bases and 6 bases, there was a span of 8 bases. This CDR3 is CASSPSFNEQFF. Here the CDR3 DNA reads TGTGCCAGCAGCCCCTCTTTCAATGAGCAGTTCTTC. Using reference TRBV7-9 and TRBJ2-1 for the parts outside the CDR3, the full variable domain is DTGVSQNPRHKITKRGQNVTFRCDPISEHNRLYWYRQTLGQGPEFLTYFQNEAQLEKSRLLSDRFSAERPKGSFSTLEIQRTEQGDSAMYLCASSPSFNEQFFGPGTRLTVL.

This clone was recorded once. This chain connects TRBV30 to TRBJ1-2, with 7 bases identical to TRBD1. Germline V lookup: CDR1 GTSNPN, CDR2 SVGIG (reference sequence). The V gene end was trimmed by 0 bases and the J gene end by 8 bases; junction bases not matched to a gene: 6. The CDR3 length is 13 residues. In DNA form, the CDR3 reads TGTGCCTGGAGTGTCACAGGGGTGTTAGGCTACACCTTC. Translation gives CAWSVTGVLGYTF. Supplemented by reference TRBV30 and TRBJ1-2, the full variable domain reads SQTIHQWPATLVQPVGSPLSLECTVEGTSNPNLYWYRQAAGRGLQLLFYSVGIGQISSEVPQNLSASRPQDRQFILSSKKLLLSDSGFYLCAWSVTGVLGYTFGSGTRLTVV.

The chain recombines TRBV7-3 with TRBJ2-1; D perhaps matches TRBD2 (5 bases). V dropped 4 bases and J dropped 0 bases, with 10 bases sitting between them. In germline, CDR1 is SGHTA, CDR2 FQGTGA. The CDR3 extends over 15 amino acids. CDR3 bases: TGTGCCAGCAGCTACGCGGGTAGCTCCTACAATGAGCAGTTCTTC. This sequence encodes CASSYAGSSYNEQFF.